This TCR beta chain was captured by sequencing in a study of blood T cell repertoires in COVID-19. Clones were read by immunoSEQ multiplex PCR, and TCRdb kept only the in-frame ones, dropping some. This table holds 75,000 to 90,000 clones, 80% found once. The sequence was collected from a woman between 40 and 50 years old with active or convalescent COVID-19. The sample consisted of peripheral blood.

The CDR3 bases are TGTGCCAGCAGTCACCGTAGCGGGAGGATAAATGAGCAGTTCTTC. Encoded protein: CASSHRSGRINEQFF. V gene TRBV6-5 combines with J gene TRBJ2-1; 10 bases match TRBD2. This CDR3 region has 15 residues. V dropped 5 bases and J dropped 7; count of bases not matched to a gene: 8. CDR1 and CDR2 from the germline V gene are MNHEY and SVGAGI.